The 16 T cell receptor beta chains given below trace back to one sample, sequenced in a study of blood T cells in healthy people across ages. Then a second PCR, running about 7 to 11 cycles, was carried out with a sample-barcoded 5' primer and a J-beta primer mix. TCRdb recomputed calls from the 5' RACE reads with MiXCR, one row per CDR3 protein. Among about 760,000 distinct CDR3 sequences, just under 25% were seen once, and the ten largest hold 8% to 10%. These same data were also listed under a study on T cells of mothers and their children.

The sequenced sample was blood. The receptors stem from a boy younger than 18 in good health.

This clonotype was recorded a few times. CDR3 residues: CSAEGGTSSINQPQHF. CDR3 DNA sequence: TGCAGTGCCGAAGGAGGGACTTCCAGCATTAATCAGCCCCAGCATTTT. The rearrangement uses TRBV20-1 and TRBJ1-5; a weak D match, TRBD1 (5 bases). Deletions cut 6 bases from V and 4 bases from J, with 22 bases between. CDR1 and CDR2 from the germline V gene are DFQATT and SNEGSKA (reference sequence). The CDR3 is made up of 16 amino acids.

The V gene is TRBV12-3 or TRBV12-4, the J gene TRBJ2-3, with D possibly TRBD1 on 5 matching bases. V lost 7 bases, J lost 8 bases, and 10 bases lay in between. The CDR3 covers 11 residues. CDR3 sequence reads: CASTQQGTQYF. CDR3 nucleotide sequence: TGTGCCAGCACACAGCAGGGTACGCAGTATTTT.

This clonotype has just a few counts. This sequence joins TRBV3-1 and TRBJ2-1, with D uncertain. From germline, CDR1 is LGHDT and CDR2 YNNKEL (reference sequence). This CDR3 is built from 13 residues. Trimming cost V 1 base and J 10 bases, with 11 bases left between them. CDR3 nucleotide sequence: TGTGCCAGCAGCCAAGCCCAACTGAGAGAGCAGTTCTTC. Protein sequence: CASSQAQLREQFF.

This chain links TRBV10-3 with TRBJ2-3; TRBD2 agrees at 11 bases. This CDR3 spans 16 amino acids. V trimming: 10 bases; J trimming: 9 bases; junction bases outside the gene matches: 18. Germline CDR1 and CDR2: ENHRY and SYGVKD. CDR3 DNA sequence: TGTGCCACTCTCCCCGTCACTAGCGGGGGACAAGGAACGCAGTATTTT. Translating gives CATLPVTSGGQGTQYF.

The chain couples TRBV14 to TRBJ2-4, with 11 bases matching TRBD2. J was trimmed by 2 bases and V by 0 bases; bases with no gene match: 12. CDR1 and CDR2 (germline): SGHDN, FVKESK. The CDR3 covers 20 residues. The CDR3 DNA sequence: TGTGCCAGCAGCCAAGAACACCTAGCGGGAGGACGGAGTACCAAAAACATTCAGTACTTC. Encoded protein: CASSQEHLAGGRSTKNIQYF.

With respect to this clonotype: Relative to the germline gene, one junction end is altered; a read error may explain this. The rearrangement uses TRBV20-1 and TRBJ2-7, with D tentatively TRBD1 (5 bases). The CDR3 is made up of 14 amino acids. CDR1 and CDR2 from the germline V gene are DFQATT and SNEGSKA (reference sequence). CDR3 amino acids: CSATAGSVPYEQYF. In nucleotides, the CDR3 is TGCAGCGCTACAGCAGGGTCGGTCCCTTACGAGCAGTACTTC.

The V call is TRBV7-9, the J call TRBJ2-5; either TRBD1 or TRBD2 may fit D (5 bases each). Judging by the DNA end, TRBJ2-7 fits better; the J call may be wrong. This CDR3 is 13 amino acids long. Germline CDR1 SEHNR, CDR2 FQNEAQ (reference sequence). The DNA of the CDR3 is TGTGCCAGCAGCCCCGAGGGGTCATACGAGCAGTACTTC. Encoded protein: CASSPEGSYEQYF.

This rearrangement joins TRBV6-5 to TRBJ2-7, with TRBD1 as a possible D gene (6 bases). This CDR3 comprises 16 residues. The ends were cut back, 5 bases at V and 0 bases at J, with 17 bases in the middle. In germline, CDR1 is MNHEY, CDR2 SVGAGI. The DNA for the CDR3 is TGTGCCAGCAGTCCTTCTACAGGGCACCTCTCCTACGAGCAGTACTTC. Translating it yields CASSPSTGHLSYEQYF.

The V call is TRBV12-3 or TRBV12-4, the J call TRBJ1-4, with 7 bases fitting TRBD1. CDR3 length equals 12 residues. V lost 6 bases, J lost 10 bases, and 5 bases stayed unmatched. CDR3 residues: CASRTGIRKLFF. CDR3 sequence (DNA): TGTGCCAGCAGGACAGGGATACGAAAACTGTTTTTT.

This clonotype has only a few counts. V usage is TRBV7-2 and J usage is TRBJ1-1, with D possibly TRBD1 on 5 matching bases. Trimming left V 3 bases short and J 6 bases short, with 11 bases between. The CDR3 has 13 amino acids. The germline V gene encodes CDR1 SGHTA and CDR2 FQGNSA. Here the CDR3 DNA reads TGTGCCAGCAGCTTGGGACCGTCGCCTGAAGCTTTCTTT. Encoded protein: CASSLGPSPEAFF.

This rearrangement joins TRBV5-1 to TRBJ2-1; perhaps TRBD2 as D (5 bases). The CDR3 consists of 16 residues. Germline CDR1 SGHRS, CDR2 YFSETQ. V shed 4 bases and J shed 1 base, with 15 bases lying between them. The CDR3 nucleotides read TGCGCCAGCAGCCCCAACTCGGGAAGATCCTACAATGAGCAGTTCTTC. Translation: CASSPNSGRSYNEQFF.

This chain uses TRBV11-2 with TRBJ2-5; 10 nucleotides align to TRBD1. The J call is doubtful: the DNA matches TRBJ2-7 better. Per germline, CDR1 SGHAT and CDR2 FQNNGV. CDR3 length: 18 amino acids. The CDR3 region has the DNA TGTGCCAGCAGCTTAGATCTCATCCCGGGACAGGGGCAATACGAGCAGTACTTC. Amino acid sequence: CASSLDLIPGQGQYEQYF.

The chain recombines TRBV14 with TRBJ1-2, with a tentative D call TRBD1 (5 bases). In germline, CDR1 is SGHDN, CDR2 FVKESK. This CDR3 region has 13 residues. The V end lost 0 bases, the J end lost 7 bases, and 9 bases lay between the germline ends. CDR3 in amino acids: CASSQDPRAGYTF. The CDR3 DNA sequence: TGTGCCAGCAGCCAAGATCCCAGGGCTGGCTACACCTTC.

V and J are TRBV20-1 and TRBJ2-1; 7 nucleotides match TRBD2. The CDR3 is made up of 13 amino acids. J gave up 13 bases and V 5 bases, and 14 bases lay outside the gene matches. The germline gives CDR1 DFQATT, CDR2 SNEGSKA (reference sequence). CDR3 amino acids: CSAVVGGSYSQFF. The CDR3 nucleotides are TGCAGTGCTGTAGTGGGGGGGAGCTATTCTCAGTTCTTC.

This clonotype was seen once. The chain couples TRBV4-2 to TRBJ2-5; TRBD1 might be the D (6 bases). Trimming left V 4 bases short and J 4 bases short, with 16 bases between. CDR1 LGHNA and CDR2 YNFKEQ come from the germline V gene. The CDR3 is 15 residues long. CDR3 region: CASSPAEGVGETQYF. Here the CDR3 DNA reads TGTGCCAGCAGCCCCGCCGAGGGGGTGGGAGAGACCCAGTACTTC.

V and J are TRBV12-3 or TRBV12-4 and TRBJ2-7; the D is unclear. The V and J ends lost 5 bases and 2 bases respectively, with 10 bases between them. This CDR3 contains 13 residues. CDR3 DNA: TGTGCCAGCAGTCCCTCTGTGGCCTACGAGCAGTACTTC. Translated, it gives CASSPSVAYEQYF.